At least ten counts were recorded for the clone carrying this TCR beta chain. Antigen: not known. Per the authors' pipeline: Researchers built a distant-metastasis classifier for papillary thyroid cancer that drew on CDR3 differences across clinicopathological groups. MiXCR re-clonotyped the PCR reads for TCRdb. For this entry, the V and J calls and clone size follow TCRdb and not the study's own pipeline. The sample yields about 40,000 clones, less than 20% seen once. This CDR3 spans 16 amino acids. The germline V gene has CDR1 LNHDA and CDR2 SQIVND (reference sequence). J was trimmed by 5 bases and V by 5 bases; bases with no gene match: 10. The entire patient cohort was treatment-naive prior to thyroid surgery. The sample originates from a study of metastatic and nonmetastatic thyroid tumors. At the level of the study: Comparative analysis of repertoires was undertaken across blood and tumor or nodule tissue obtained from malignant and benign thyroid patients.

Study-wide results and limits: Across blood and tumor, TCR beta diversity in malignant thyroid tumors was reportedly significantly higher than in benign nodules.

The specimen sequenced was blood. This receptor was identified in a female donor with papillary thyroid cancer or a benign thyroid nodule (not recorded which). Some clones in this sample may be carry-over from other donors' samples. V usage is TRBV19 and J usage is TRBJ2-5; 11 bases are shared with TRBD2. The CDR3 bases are TGTGCCAGTAGTGTCTCCGGGACTAGCGGAAGTGAGACCCAGTACTTC. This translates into CASSVSGTSGSETQYF.